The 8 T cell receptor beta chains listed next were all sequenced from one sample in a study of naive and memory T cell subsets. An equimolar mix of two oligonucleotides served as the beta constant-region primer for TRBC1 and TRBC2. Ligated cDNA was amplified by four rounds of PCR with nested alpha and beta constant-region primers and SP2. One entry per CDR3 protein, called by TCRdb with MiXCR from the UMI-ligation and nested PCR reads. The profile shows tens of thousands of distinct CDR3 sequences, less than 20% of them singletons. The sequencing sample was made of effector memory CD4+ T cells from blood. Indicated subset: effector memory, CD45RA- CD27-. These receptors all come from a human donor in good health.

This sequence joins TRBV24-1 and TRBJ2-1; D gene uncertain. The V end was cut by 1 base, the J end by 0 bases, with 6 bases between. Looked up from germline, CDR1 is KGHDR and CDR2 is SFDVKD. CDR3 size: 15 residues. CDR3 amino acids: CATSDLGGSYNEQFF. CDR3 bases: TGTGCCACCAGTGATTTAGGCGGCTCCTACAATGAGCAGTTCTTC.

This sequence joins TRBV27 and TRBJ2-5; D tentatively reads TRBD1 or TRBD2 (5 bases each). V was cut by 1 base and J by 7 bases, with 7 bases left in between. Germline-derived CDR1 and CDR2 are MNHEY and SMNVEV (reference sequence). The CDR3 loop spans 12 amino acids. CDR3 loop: CASSLYGGTQYF. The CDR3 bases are TGTGCCAGCAGTTTATATGGGGGGACCCAGTACTTC.

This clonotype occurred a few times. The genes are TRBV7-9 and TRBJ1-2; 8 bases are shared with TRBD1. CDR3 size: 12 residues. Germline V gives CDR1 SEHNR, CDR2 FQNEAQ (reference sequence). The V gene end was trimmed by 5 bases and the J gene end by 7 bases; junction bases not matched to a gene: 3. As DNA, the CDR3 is TGTGCCAGCAGCAACACAGGGGGTGGCTACACCTTC. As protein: CASSNTGGGYTF. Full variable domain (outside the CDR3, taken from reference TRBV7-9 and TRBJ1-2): DTGVSQNPRHKITKRGQNVTFRCDPISEHNRLYWYRQTLGQGPEFLTYFQNEAQLEKSRLLSDRFSAERPKGSFSTLEIQRTEQGDSAMYLCASSNTGGGYTFGSGTRLTVV.

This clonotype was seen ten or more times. The CDR3 spells CASSPRTGGGTEAFF. DNA for the CDR3: TGTGCCAGCAGCCCTCGGACAGGGGGAGGCACTGAAGCTTTCTTT. The chain couples TRBV11-2 to TRBJ1-1, with 10 positions matching TRBD1. CDR3 length: 15 amino acids. J gave up 4 bases and V 5 bases, and 7 bases lay outside the gene matches. CDR1 SGHAT and CDR2 FQNNGV come from the germline V gene.

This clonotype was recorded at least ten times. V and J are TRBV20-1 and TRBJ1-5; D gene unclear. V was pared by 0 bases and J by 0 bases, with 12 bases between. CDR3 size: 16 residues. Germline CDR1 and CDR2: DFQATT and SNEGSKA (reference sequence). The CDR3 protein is CSARDSAKYSNQPQHF. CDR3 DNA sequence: TGCAGTGCTAGAGATTCGGCAAAATATAGCAATCAGCCCCAGCATTTT.

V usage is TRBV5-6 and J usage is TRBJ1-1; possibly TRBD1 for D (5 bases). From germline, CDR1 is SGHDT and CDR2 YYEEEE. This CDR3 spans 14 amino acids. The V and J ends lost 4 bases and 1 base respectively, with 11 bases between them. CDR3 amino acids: CASSPVGPNTEAFF. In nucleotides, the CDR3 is TGTGCCAGCAGCCCAGTGGGGCCGAACACTGAAGCTTTCTTT.

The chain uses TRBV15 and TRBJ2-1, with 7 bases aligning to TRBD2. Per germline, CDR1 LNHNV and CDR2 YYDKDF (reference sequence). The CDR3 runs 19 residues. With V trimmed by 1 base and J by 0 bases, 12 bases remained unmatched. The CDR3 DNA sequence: TGTGCCACCAGCAGAGTGAAGCGGGCGGGAGACTACTCCTACAATGAGCAGTTCTTC. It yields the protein CATSRVKRAGDYSYNEQFF.

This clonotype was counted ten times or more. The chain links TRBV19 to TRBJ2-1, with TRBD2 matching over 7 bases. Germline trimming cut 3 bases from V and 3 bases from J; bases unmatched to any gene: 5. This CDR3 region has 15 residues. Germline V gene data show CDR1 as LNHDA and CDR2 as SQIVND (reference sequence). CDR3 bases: TGTGCCAGTAGTATTCGAACTAGCGACTACAATGAGCAGTTCTTC. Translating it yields CASSIRTSDYNEQFF.